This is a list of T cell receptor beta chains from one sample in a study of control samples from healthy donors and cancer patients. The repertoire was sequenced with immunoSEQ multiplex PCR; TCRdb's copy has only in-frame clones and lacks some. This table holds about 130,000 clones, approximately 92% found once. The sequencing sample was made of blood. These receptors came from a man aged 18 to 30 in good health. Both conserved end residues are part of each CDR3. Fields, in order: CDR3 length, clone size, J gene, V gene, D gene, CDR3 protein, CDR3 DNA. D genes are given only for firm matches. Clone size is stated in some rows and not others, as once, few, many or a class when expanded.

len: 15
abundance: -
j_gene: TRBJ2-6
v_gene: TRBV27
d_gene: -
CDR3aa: CASSLGVSGANVLTF
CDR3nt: TGTGCCAGCAGTTTAGGGGTCTCTGGGGCCAACGTCCTGACTTTC

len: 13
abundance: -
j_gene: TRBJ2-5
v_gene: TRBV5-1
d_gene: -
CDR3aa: CASSPGIQETQYF
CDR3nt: TGCGCCAGCAGCCCCGGAATCCAAGAGACCCAGTACTTC

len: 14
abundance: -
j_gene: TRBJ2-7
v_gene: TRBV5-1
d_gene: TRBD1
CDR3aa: CASSSGGQGHEQYF
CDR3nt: TGCGCCAGCAGCTCGGGGGGACAGGGCCACGAGCAGTACTTC

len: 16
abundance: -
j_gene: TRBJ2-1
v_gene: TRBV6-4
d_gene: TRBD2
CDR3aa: CASSEGLAGGHNEQFF
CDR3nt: TGTGCCAGCAGTGAGGGACTAGCGGGGGGGCACAATGAGCAGTTCTTC

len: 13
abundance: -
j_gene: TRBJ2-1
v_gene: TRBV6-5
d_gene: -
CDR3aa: CASSYSPGREQFF
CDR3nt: TGTGCCAGCAGTTACTCTCCGGGACGAGAGCAGTTCTTC

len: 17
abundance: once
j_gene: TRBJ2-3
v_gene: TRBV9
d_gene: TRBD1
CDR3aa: CASSVVKTGDFTDTQYF
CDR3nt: TGTGCCAGCAGCGTCGTTAAGACAGGGGACTTCACAGATACGCAGTATTTT

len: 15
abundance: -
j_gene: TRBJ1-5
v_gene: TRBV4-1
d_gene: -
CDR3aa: CASSQERGLNQPQHF
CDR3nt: TGCGCCAGCAGCCAAGAACGCGGTTTGAATCAGCCCCAGCATTTT

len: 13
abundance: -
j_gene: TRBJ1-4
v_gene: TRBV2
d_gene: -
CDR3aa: CATDRSGNEKLFF
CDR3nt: TGTGCCACCGACAGGTCGGGTAATGAAAAACTGTTTTTT

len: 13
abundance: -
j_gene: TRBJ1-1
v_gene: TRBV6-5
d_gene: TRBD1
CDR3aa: CASSYGTGTEAFF
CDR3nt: TGTGCCAGCAGTTACGGGACAGGCACTGAAGCTTTCTTT

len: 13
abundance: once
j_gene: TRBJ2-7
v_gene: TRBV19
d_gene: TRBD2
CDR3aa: CASKSSGAYEQYF
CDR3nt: TGTGCCAGTAAGTCTAGCGGGGCCTACGAGCAGTACTTC

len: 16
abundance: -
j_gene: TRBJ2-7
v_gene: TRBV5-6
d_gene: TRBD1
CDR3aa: CASSRGWTGRTYEQYF
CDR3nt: TGTGCCAGCAGCAGGGGGTGGACAGGACGAACCTACGAGCAGTACTTC

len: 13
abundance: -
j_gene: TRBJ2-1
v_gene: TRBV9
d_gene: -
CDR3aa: CASSVEGGRKQFF
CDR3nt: TGTGCCAGCAGCGTAGAGGGGGGCAGAAAGCAGTTCTTC

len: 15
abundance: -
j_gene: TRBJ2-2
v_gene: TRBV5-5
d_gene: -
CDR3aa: CATLEGTLNTGELFF
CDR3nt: TGTGCTACACTGGAGGGGACACTTAACACCGGGGAGCTGTTTTTT

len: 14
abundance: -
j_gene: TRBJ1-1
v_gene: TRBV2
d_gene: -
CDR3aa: CASSEIRMNTEAFF
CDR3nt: TGTGCCAGCAGTGAAATCCGTATGAACACTGAAGCTTTCTTT

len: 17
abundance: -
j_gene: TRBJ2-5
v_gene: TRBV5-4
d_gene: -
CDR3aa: CASSLERAVLLQETQYF
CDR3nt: TGTGCCAGCAGCTTGGAGCGGGCAGTTCTACTCCAAGAGACCCAGTACTTC

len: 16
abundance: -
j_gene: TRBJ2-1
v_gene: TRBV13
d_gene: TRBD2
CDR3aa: CASSWTSGGAGNEQFF
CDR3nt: TGTGCCAGCAGCTGGACTAGCGGGGGGGCTGGGAATGAGCAGTTCTTC

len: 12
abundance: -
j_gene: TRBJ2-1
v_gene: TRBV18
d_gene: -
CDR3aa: CASSPWGEGQFF
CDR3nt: TGTGCCAGCTCACCGTGGGGAGAAGGGCAGTTCTTC

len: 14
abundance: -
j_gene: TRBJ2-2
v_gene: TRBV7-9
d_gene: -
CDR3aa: CASSYQQETGELFF
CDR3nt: TGTGCCAGCAGCTACCAACAGGAGACCGGGGAGCTGTTTTTT

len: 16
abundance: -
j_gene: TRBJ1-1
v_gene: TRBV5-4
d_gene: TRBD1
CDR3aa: CASSFGQGFFHTEAFF
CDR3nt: TGTGCCAGCAGCTTCGGACAGGGCTTTTTTCACACTGAAGCTTTCTTT

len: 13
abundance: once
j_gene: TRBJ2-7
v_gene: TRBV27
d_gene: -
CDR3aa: CASSYARNYEQYF
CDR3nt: TGTGCCAGCAGTTACGCCAGAAACTACGAGCAGTACTTC

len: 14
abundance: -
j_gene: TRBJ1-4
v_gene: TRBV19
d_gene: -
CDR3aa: CASTLVATNEKLFF
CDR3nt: TGTGCCAGTACGCTGGTCGCAACTAATGAAAAACTGTTTTTT